A single TCR beta chain is shown here with its context. The antigen is unknown. This entry belongs to a study of T cell responses to AZD1222 COVID-19 vaccine. Study-wide results and caveats: Just a handful of people given AZD1222 tested seropositive at baseline. Vaccine-associated CD4 TCRs spanned spike, dominant at 160-218 and 743-854.

TCRdb's copy holds only in-frame clones and misses some; the assay was immunoSEQ multiplex PCR. In the table there are 150,000 to 200,000 clones, 85% to 90% of which are singletons. J lost 4 bases, V lost 5 bases, and 3 bases had no gene match. Germline V CDR1 and CDR2: MDHEN, SYDVKM. The CDR3 contains 14 residues. The material was peripheral blood, obtained on day 0 of AZD1222 vaccination. This rearrangement joins TRBV28 to TRBJ1-3; 9 nucleotides line up with TRBD1. The clonotype comes from an adult in good health. The CDR3 region has the DNA TGTGCCAGCAGTGGGACAGGGTGGGGAAACACCATATATTTT. Translated: CASSGTGWGNTIYF.